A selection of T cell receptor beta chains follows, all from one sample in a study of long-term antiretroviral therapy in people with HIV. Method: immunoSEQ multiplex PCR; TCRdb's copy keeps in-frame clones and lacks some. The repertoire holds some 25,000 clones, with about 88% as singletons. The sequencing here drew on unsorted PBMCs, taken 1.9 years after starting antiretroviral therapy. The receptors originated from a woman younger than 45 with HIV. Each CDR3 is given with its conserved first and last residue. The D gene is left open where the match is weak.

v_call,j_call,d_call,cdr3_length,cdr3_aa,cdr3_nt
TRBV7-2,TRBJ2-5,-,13,CASSYRVQETQYF,TGTGCCAGCAGTTACAGGGTACAAGAGACCCAGTACTTC
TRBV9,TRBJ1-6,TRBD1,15,CASSVVGTGNSPLHF,TGTGCCAGCAGCGTAGTCGGGACAGGGAATTCACCCCTCCACTTT
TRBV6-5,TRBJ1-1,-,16,CASSYSAWGPNTEAFF,TGTGCCAGCAGTTACTCGGCGTGGGGTCCCAACACTGAAGCTTTCTTT
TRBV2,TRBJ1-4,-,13,CASSGRAGEKLFF,TGTGCCAGCAGTGGGCGGGCCGGCGAAAAACTGTTTTTT
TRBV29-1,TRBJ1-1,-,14,CTALEGQGRTEAFF,TGCACGGCCTTAGAGGGGCAGGGAAGAACTGAAGCTTTCTTT
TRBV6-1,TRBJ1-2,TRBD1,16,CASSALRDRPKGGYTF,TGTGCCAGCAGTGCACTTAGGGACAGGCCCAAAGGGGGCTACACCTTC
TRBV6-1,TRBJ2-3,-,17,CASSEGTYRDGADTQYF,TGTGCCAGCAGTGAGGGGACCTACAGGGATGGTGCAGATACGCAGTATTTT
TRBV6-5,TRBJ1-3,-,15,CASSPGIGLGNTIYF,TGTGCCAGCAGCCCAGGAATTGGCCTTGGAAACACCATATATTTT
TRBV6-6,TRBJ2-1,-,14,CASSRREVGDEQFF,TGTGCCAGCAGTAGAAGGGAAGTGGGCGATGAGCAGTTCTTC
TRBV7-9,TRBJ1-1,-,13,CASSLGMNTEAFF,TGTGCCAGCAGCTTAGGAATGAACACTGAAGCTTTCTTT